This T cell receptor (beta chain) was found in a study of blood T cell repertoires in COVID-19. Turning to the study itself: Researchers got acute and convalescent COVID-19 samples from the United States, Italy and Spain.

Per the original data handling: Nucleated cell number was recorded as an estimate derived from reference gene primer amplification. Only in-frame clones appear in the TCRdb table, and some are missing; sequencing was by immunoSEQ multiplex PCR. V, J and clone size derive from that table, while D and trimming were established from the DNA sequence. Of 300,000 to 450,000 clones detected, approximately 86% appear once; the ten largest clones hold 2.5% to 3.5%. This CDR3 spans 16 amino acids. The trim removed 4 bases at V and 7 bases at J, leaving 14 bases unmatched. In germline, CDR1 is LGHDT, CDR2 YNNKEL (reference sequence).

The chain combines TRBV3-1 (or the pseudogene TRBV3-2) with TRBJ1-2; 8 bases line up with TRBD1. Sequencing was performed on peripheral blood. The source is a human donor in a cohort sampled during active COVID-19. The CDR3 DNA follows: TGTGCCAGCAGCCCAACTCGCCCGACAGGGGTTGGTGGCTACACCTTC. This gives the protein CASSPTRPTGVGGYTF.